The present entry profiles one T cell receptor beta chain with its context. This clonotype was seen more than once but under ten times. It has no known antigen specificity. No base quality information exists; no much larger clone differs at one position. The meaning of the sample's time point label: persistent/refractory GD, antithyroid drugs over 5 years with positive TRAb. For both TCR sequencing and RNA sequencing, RNA was extracted from PBMCs using TRIzol. The diagnosis of Graves' disease was made according to American Thyroid Association guidelines. Recruitment of patients was carried out at an endocrinology department in Xi'an, China. Each patient gave approximately 9 milliliters of peripheral blood, collected in an EDTA anticoagulant tube. Ficoll Paque Plus density gradient separation was used to isolate PBMCs, and no further T cell sorting was performed. RNA quality was checked with an Agilent 2100 Bioanalyzer and agarose gel, and concentration with a NanoDrop 2000.

This record belongs to a study of regulatory T cells in long-lasting Graves disease listed by TCRdb under 2021. Some background on the complete study: Persistent Graves' disease was defined as persistently positive TSH receptor autoantibodies together with antithyroid drug treatment for over 5 years. The study was registered as a clinical trial and conducted in China. TCR sequencing covered around 13 persistent and approximately 20 newly diagnosed Graves' disease patients, around 33 samples in total. Persistent Graves' disease patients in the clinical cohort had taken antithyroid drugs for 8 to 12 years on average. This study used TCR sequencing and RNA sequencing of peripheral blood to compare persistent Graves' disease patients against newly diagnosed Graves' disease patients. What the study reported, not specific to this receptor: The study examined only peripheral blood because the primary lesion, thyroid tissue, could not be accessed. Persistent disease showed preferential use of TRBV28, TRBJ1-2 and TRBJ2-5, whereas newly diagnosed disease favored TRBV20-1 and TRBJ2-1. The authors acknowledged the small sample size as a limitation that may reduce accuracy. Patients with persistent disease shared more public clonotypes (around 3,000) than newly diagnosed patients did (around 980). Sequencing and analysis were restricted to the TCR beta chain. Lower TCR Shannon entropy and fewer highly expanded clones were observed in persistent Graves' disease patients than in newly diagnosed patients, which suggested clonal expansion.

Looking up the germline V gene yields CDR1 SGHTA and CDR2 FQGNSA. Spanning cysteine to phenylalanine, the CDR3 consists of 16 amino acids. Kept here is only the CDR3 DNA, which spans 48 bases and is read in frame from base 1. V is pruned by 1 base and J by 1 base, leaving 4 bases of the junction without a gene match. The library came from multiplex PCR. The sample was run on an Illumina HiSeq 4000. iRepertoire HTBI primers and Arm-PCR amplification of CDR3 regions were used to construct TCR beta libraries. PCR products were gel purified before sequencing. Per the original workflow: Gene usage analysis of CDR3 amino acid clonotypes relied on the 55 to 80 TRBV and 14 TRBJ segments identified across samples. COPE and FqMerger were used to merge filtered high-quality paired reads into contigs. BLAST was used to align contigs to the IMGT TRBV, TRBD and TRBJ reference genes, and CDR3 was defined following IMGT. Any clonotype with a frequency above 0.1% was classified as a highly expanded clone. Shannon entropy was used to measure repertoire diversity, and the Gini coefficient was used to measure V-J evenness. A clonotype found in more than one individual was treated as public. TCRdb trimmed public reads at Q25 via fastp, called clones via MiXCR and kept in-frame beta chains. One record per CDR3 amino acid sequence lists the most common genes and DNA. The V and J calls and clone size are TCRdb's, not the authors'. Within this sample are about 460,000 distinct CDR3 sequences, with under 25% of them counted one time only. 13% of the sample is in the top ten clones.

The V gene is TRBV7-2 and the J gene is TRBJ2-7, with 10 bases matching TRBD2. The sequencing here drew on peripheral blood mononuclear cells (PBMCs), taken when the disease was refractory, from a patient treated with antithyroid drugs. The receptor was isolated from a female donor with Graves disease. The CDR3 region has the sequence CASSLVSGRPSYEQYF. The DNA sequence follows: TGTGCCAGCAGCTTAGTTAGCGGGAGGCCTTCCTACGAGCAGTACTTC.